Below, 16 T cell receptor beta chains from the same sample are listed, as sequenced in a study of T cell clonotyping in hematopoietic cell transplantation. Sequencing used immunoSEQ multiplex PCR; TCRdb keeps in-frame clones, though not all of them. Among 10,000 or so clones, approximately 77% were seen once, and the ten largest hold approximately 9%. The specimen comprised PBMCs, sampled 30 days after allogeneic stem cell transplant. All receptors come from a female patient aged 40-49 years who had an allogeneic stem cell transplant from a related donor, so T cells may come from the graft donor. Some clones in this sample may be carry-over from other donors' samples.

V gene TRBV7-3 combines with J gene TRBJ2-7, with D possibly TRBD2 on 7 matching bases. This CDR3 comprises 16 residues. Germline V gene sequence: CDR1 SGHTA, CDR2 FQGTGA. Trimming pared 5 bases from V and 5 bases from J, leaving 22 bases between. DNA for the CDR3: TGTGCCAGCAGCCTAAACGGGGGGCTCGACCTAGACGAGCAGTACTTC. As protein: CASSLNGGLDLDEQYF.

The V gene is TRBV5-4, the J gene TRBJ2-7; D remains unclear. Per the germline V gene, CDR1 is SGHNT and CDR2 is YYREEE (reference sequence). The CDR3 has 13 residues. Trimming pared 4 bases from V and 2 bases from J, leaving 10 bases between. CDR3 loop: CASSPGGPYEQYF. DNA of the CDR3: TGTGCCAGCAGCCCCGGTGGTCCCTACGAGCAGTACTTC.

The chain recombines TRBV19 with TRBJ1-5, with unresolved D. The CDR3 length is 15 residues. Looked up from germline, CDR1 is LNHDA and CDR2 is SQIVND (reference sequence). Trimming took off 1 base at V and 0 bases at J, with 7 bases between the two ends. The CDR3 protein is CASSIVPFSNQPQHF. The CDR3 bases are TGTGCCAGTAGTATAGTCCCGTTTAGCAATCAGCCCCAGCATTTT.

The chain has TRBV6-5 and TRBJ2-7; tentative D call: TRBD1 (6 bases). Germline CDR1 and CDR2: MNHEY and SVGAGI. The germline V and J ends were trimmed by 8 bases and 2 bases, with 16 bases remaining between them. The CDR3 sequence is 14 residues long. The CDR3 region is CASDGQNKPYEQYF. In DNA form, the CDR3 reads TGTGCCAGCGACGGACAGAATAAACCCTACGAGCAGTACTTC.

J is TRBJ1-1 and V is TRBV27; D is ambiguous. Per germline, CDR1 MNHEY and CDR2 SMNVEV (reference sequence). This CDR3 is 14 amino acids long. Trimming removed 3 bases from V and 0 bases from J, with 8 bases in between. CDR3 nucleotide sequence: TGTGCCAGCAGTTTCATGGGATTGAACACTGAAGCTTTCTTT. Amino acid sequence: CASSFMGLNTEAFF.

The V call is TRBV7-8, the J call TRBJ2-5, with D perhaps TRBD1 (5 bases). Deletions cut 1 base from V and 3 bases from J, with 9 bases between. Germline V gives CDR1 SGHVS, CDR2 FQNEAQ. CDR3 size: 14 residues. As DNA, the CDR3 is TGTGCCAGCAGCTTAGGGGGCCTGGAAGAGACCCAGTACTTC. Protein: CASSLGGLEETQYF.

This rearrangement joins TRBV7-9 to TRBJ1-1; 7 nucleotides align to TRBD1. The CDR3 spans 18 residues. Per the germline V gene, CDR1 is SEHNR and CDR2 is FQNEAQ (reference sequence). The ends lost 5 bases at V and 0 bases at J; junction bases unmatched: 15. The CDR3 DNA is TGTGCCAGCAGCCCCCACAGGGGCCTTTTCGCCATGAACACTGAAGCTTTCTTT. This encodes CASSPHRGLFAMNTEAFF.

Sample share makes this clone medium-sized. The chain uses TRBV6-1 and TRBJ2-7; the D is unclear. Per germline, CDR1 MNHNS and CDR2 SASEGT. The CDR3 length is 13 residues. Trimming took 7 bases from V and 0 from J, leaving 10 bases between them. CDR3 DNA sequence: TGTGCCAGCACTCTGGTGTACTCCTACGAGCAGTACTTC. This gives the protein CASTLVYSYEQYF.

V gene TRBV5-6 combines with J gene TRBJ1-1, with a tentative D call TRBD1 (5 bases). This CDR3 region has 14 residues. Germline V gives CDR1 SGHDT, CDR2 YYEEEE. Trimming took 4 bases from V and 3 from J, leaving 13 bases between them. CDR3 in amino acids: CASSQWGEDTEAFF. CDR3 DNA sequence: TGTGCCAGCAGCCAATGGGGGGAAGACACTGAAGCTTTCTTT.

The chain has TRBV19 and TRBJ1-2, with unresolved D. CDR1 is LNHDA, CDR2 SQIVND, per germline (reference sequence). The CDR3 extends over 12 amino acids. With 5 bases removed from V and 8 bases from J, the gap between germline ends came to 12 bases. CDR3 residues: CASSGTRAGYTF. The CDR3 region has the DNA TGTGCCAGTAGTGGAACGAGGGCAGGCTACACCTTC.

The V call is TRBV5-1, the J call TRBJ1-1; the D is unclear. The CDR3 spans 18 residues. With 0 bases removed from V and 8 bases from J, the gap between germline ends came to 26 bases. CDR1 SGHRS and CDR2 YFSETQ come from the germline V gene. The CDR3 sequence: CASSLGGIGSSLSLEAFF. In nucleotides, the CDR3 is TGCGCCAGCAGCTTGGGGGGTATAGGGAGTTCTCTGAGCTTAGAAGCTTTCTTT. The full variable domain, in which reference TRBV5-1 and TRBJ1-1 provide the parts outside the CDR3, is KAGVTQTPRYLIKTRGQQVTLSCSPISGHRSVSWYQQTPGQGLQFLFEYFSETQRNKGNFPGRFSGRQFSNSRSEMNVSTLELGDSALYLCASSLGGIGSSLSLEAFFGQGTRLTVV.

The chain carries TRBV14 and TRBJ2-1; D call uncertain. V dropped 5 bases and J dropped 3 bases, with 11 bases sitting between them. Germline V gene sequence: CDR1 SGHDN, CDR2 FVKESK. CDR3 length: 14 residues. The CDR3 DNA is TGTGCCAGCAGCTCAAGCGATAACTACAATGAGCAGTTCTTC. As protein: CASSSSDNYNEQFF.

The chain recombines TRBV19 with TRBJ2-1; 16 bases line up with TRBD2. Trimming at V came to 6 bases and at J to 7 bases, leaving 6 bases not matched to a gene. This CDR3 comprises 16 residues. Germline assignment: CDR1 LNHDA and CDR2 SQIVND (reference sequence). The CDR3 protein is CASRGTSGRGGNEQFF. The CDR3 bases are TGTGCCAGTAGAGGGACTAGCGGGAGGGGGGGAAATGAGCAGTTCTTC.

This clone was seen a handful of times. This sequence joins TRBV18 and TRBJ1-1, with TRBD1 matching 10 bases. Per germline, CDR1 KGHSH and CDR2 LQKENI. Trimming at V came to 6 bases and at J to 1 base, leaving 2 bases not matched to a gene. This CDR3 contains 14 residues. The CDR3 nucleotides are TGTGCCAGCTCCCGGGACAGGGGGAACACTGAAGCTTTCTTT. It yields the protein CASSRDRGNTEAFF.

CDR3 amino acids: CASSLGGTGGIGYTF. CDR3 in DNA: TGTGCCAGCAGCTTGGGGGGGACAGGGGGTATTGGCTACACCTTC. The rearrangement uses TRBV5-4 and TRBJ1-2; 11 bases agree with TRBD1. Germline loops: CDR1 SGHNT, CDR2 YYREEE (reference sequence). This CDR3 has 15 amino acids. V lost 0 bases to trimming and J lost 7 bases; unmatched junction nucleotides: 5.

This clone showed up just a few times. The V gene is TRBV29-1, the J gene TRBJ1-1; D remains unclear. Germline V gives CDR1 SQVTM, CDR2 ANQGSEA. Trimming removed 7 bases at V and 3 bases at J, with 15 bases between. This CDR3 comprises 13 residues. The CDR3 nucleotides read TGCAGCGCCGCCCGCGGGGTGGACACTGAAGCTTTCTTT. It yields the protein CSAARGVDTEAFF.